This T cell receptor (beta chain) was sequenced for a study of shared clonotypes between healthy human individuals. Study as a whole: Per donor, three plates held CD4 naive cells, three held CD4 memory, two held CD8 naive and one held CD8 memory.

Study-level findings and limits: What naive subsets generally showed was a larger estimated richness than memory subsets showed.

Sequencing used immunoSEQ multiplex PCR; TCRdb keeps in-frame clones, though not all of them. The repertoire holds 2 million to 2.5 million clones, with approximately 95% as singletons. As to this clone: The antigen remains undetermined.

CDR1 SGDLS and CDR2 YYNGEE come from the germline V gene. V gave up 1 base and J gave up 7 bases, with 14 bases separating them. The CDR3 has 14 residues. Source material: naive CD4+ T cells sorted from blood. Indicated subset: CD45RA+ positively selected. The clonotype was recovered from a young man in good health. The chain has TRBV9 and TRBJ1-1; D not resolved. Here the CDR3 reads CASSVLERAIEAFF. CDR3 coding DNA: TGTGCCAGCAGCGTACTTGAGAGGGCAATTGAAGCTTTCTTT.